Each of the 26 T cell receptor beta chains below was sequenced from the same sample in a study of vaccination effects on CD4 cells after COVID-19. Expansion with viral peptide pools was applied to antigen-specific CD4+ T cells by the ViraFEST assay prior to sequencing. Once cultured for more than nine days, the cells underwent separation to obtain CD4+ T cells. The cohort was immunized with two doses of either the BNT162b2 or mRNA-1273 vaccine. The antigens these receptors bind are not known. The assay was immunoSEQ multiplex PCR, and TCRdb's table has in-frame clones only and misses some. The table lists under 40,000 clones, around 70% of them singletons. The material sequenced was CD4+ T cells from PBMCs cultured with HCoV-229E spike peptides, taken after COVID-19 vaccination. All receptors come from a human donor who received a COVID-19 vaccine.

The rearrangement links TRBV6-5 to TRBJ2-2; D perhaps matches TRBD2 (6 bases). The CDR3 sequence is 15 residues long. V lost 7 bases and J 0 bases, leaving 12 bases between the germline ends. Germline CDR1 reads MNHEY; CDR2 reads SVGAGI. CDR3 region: CASTQRAPNTGELFF. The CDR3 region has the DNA TGTGCCAGCACCCAGCGGGCACCGAACACCGGGGAGCTGTTTTTT.

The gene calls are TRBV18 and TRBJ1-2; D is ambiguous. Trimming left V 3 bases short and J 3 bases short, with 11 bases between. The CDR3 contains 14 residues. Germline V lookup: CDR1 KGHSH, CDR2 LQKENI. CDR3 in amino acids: CASSPKGGHYGYTF. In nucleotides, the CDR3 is TGTGCCAGCTCACCCAAGGGAGGTCACTATGGCTACACCTTC. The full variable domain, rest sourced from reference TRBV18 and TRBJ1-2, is NAGVMQNPRHLVRRRGQEARLRCSPMKGHSHVYWYRQLPEEGLKFMVYLQKENIIDESGMPKERFSAEFPKEGPSILRIQQVVRGDSAAYFCASSPKGGHYGYTFGSGTRLTVV.

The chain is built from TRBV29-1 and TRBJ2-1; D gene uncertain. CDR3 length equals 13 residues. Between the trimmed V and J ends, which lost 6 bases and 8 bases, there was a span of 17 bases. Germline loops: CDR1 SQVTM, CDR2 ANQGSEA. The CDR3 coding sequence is TGCAGCGTCGCCCTCACGGTCGGGCATGAGCAGTTCTTC. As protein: CSVALTVGHEQFF.

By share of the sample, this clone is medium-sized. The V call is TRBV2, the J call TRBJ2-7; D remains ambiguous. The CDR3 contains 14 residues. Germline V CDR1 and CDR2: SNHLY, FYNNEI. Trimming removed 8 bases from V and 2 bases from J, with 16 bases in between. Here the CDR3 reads CASQWSGQTYEQYF. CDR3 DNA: TGTGCCAGCCAGTGGTCAGGTCAAACCTACGAGCAGTACTTC.

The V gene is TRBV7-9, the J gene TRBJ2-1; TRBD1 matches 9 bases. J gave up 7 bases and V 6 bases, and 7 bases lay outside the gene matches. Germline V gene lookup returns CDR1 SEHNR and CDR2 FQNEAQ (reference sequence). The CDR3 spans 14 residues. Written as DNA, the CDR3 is TGTGCCAGCAGTAAGGGACAGGGCAAGAATGAGCAGTTCTTC. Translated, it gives CASSKGQGKNEQFF.

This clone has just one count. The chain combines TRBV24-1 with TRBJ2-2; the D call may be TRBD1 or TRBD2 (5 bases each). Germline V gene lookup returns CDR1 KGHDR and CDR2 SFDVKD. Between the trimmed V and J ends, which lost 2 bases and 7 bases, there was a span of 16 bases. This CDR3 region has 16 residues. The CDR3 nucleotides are TGTGCCACCAGTGATTCGCCCGGGGCGCCCGGCGGGGAGCTGTTTTTT. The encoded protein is CATSDSPGAPGGELFF.

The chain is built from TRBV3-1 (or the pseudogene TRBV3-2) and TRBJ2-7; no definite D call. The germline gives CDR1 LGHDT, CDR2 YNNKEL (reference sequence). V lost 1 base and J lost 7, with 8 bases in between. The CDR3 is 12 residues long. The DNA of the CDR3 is TGTGCCAGCAGCCAAGCGTGGGAAGAGCAGTACTTC. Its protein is CASSQAWEEQYF.

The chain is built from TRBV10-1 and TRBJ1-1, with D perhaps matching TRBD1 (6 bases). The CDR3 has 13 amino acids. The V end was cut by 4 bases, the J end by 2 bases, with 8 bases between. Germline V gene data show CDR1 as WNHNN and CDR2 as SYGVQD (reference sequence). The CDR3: CASSAGVNTEAFF. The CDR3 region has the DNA TGCGCCAGCAGTGCAGGGGTCAACACTGAAGCTTTCTTT.

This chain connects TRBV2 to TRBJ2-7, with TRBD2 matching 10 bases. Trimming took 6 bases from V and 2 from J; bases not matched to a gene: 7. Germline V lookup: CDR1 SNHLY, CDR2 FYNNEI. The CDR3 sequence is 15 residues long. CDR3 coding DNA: TGTGCCAGCAGGGACAAAGCGGGAGGGCCCTACGAGCAGTACTTC. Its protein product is CASRDKAGGPYEQYF. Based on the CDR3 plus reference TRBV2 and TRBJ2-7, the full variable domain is EPEVTQTPSHQVTQMGQEVILRCVPISNHLYFYWYRQILGQKVEFLVSFYNNEISEKSEIFDDQFSVERPDGSNFTLKIRSTKLEDSAMYFCASRDKAGGPYEQYFGPGTRLTVT.

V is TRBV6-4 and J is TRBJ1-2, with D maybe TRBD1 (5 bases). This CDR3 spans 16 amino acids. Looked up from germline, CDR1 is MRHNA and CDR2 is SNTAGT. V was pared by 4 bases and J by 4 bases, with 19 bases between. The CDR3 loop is CASSVARGLSIYGYTF. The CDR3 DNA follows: TGTGCCAGCAGTGTGGCAAGGGGATTGAGTATCTATGGCTACACCTTC.

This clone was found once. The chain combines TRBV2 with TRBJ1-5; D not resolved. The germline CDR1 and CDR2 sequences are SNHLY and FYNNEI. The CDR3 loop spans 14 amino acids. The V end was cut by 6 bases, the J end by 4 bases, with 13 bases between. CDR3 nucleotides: TGTGCCAGCAGGGAAAACAGTGGGAATCAGCCCCAGCATTTT. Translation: CASRENSGNQPQHF.

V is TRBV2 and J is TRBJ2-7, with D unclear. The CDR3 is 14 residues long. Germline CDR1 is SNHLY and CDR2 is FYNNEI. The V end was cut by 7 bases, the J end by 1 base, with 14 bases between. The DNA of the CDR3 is TGTGCCAGCATCAGACGGCTTAGGTCCTACGAGCAGTACTTC. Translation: CASIRRLRSYEQYF.

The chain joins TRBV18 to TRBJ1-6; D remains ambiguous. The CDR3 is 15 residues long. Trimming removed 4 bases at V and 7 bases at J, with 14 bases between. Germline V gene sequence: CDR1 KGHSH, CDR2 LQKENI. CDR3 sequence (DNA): TGTGCCAGCTCACTCATAGTTGGGGAGAATTCACCCCTCCACTTT. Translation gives CASSLIVGENSPLHF.

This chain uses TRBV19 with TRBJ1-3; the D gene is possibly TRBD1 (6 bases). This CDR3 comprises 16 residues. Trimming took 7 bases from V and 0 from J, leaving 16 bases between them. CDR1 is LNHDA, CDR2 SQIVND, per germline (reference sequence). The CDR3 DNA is TGTGCCAGTAAACCCACAGGGCCTATCTCTGGAAACACCATATATTTT. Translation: CASKPTGPISGNTIYF.

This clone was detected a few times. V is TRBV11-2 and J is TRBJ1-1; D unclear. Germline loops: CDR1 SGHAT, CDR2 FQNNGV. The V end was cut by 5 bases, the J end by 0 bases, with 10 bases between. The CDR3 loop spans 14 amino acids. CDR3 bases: TGTGCCAGCAGCCGTGACGGAATGAACACTGAAGCTTTCTTT. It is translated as CASSRDGMNTEAFF.

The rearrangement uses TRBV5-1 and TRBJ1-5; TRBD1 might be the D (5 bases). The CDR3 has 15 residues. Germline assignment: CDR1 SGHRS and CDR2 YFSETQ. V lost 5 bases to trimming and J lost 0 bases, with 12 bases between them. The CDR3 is CASSDGGTSNQPQHF. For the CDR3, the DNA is TGCGCCAGCAGTGATGGGGGAACTAGCAATCAGCCCCAGCATTTT.

The CDR3 DNA is TGCAGTGCTAGTCCACAGCACAATCAGCCCCAGCATTTT. Translating gives CSASPQHNQPQHF. The chain has TRBV20-1 and TRBJ1-5; no clear D. Germline values: CDR1 DFQATT, CDR2 SNEGSKA (reference sequence). Trimming removed 3 bases at V and 3 bases at J, with 9 bases between. CDR3 length: 13 residues.

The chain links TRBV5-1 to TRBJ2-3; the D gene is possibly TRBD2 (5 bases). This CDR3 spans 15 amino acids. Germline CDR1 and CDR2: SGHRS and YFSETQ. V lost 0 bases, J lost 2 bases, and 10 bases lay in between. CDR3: CASSLAGMNTDTQYF. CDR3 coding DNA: TGCGCCAGCAGCTTGGCGGGGATGAACACAGATACGCAGTATTTT.

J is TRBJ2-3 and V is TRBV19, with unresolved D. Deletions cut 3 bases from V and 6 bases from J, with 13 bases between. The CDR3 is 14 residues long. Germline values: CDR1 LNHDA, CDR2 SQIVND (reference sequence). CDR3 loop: CASSINLYGDTQYF. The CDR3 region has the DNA TGTGCCAGTAGTATTAATTTATATGGGGATACGCAGTATTTT.

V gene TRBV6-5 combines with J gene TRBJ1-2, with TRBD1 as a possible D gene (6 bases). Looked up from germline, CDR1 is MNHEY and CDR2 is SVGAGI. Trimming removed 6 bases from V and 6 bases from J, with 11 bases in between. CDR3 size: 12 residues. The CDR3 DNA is TGTGCCAGCAGAAGGGACATCGATGGCTACACCTTC. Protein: CASRRDIDGYTF.

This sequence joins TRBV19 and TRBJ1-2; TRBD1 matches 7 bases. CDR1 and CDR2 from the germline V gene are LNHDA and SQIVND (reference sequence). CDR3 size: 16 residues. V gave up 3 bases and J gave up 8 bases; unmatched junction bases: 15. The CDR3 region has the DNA TGTGCCAGTAGTATGCGGACAGGTGGGCTCGGGAACGGCTACACCTTC. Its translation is CASSMRTGGLGNGYTF.

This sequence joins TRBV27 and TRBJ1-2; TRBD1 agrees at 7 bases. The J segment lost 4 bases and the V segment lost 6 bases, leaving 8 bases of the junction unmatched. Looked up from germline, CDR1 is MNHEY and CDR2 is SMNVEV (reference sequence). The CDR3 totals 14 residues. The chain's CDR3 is CASRERGQLYGYTF. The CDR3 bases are TGTGCCAGCAGAGAGAGGGGACAGCTCTATGGCTACACCTTC.

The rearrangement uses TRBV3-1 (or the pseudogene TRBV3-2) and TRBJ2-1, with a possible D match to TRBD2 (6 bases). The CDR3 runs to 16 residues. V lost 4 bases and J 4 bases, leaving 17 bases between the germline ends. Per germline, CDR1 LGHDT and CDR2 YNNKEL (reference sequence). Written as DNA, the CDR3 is TGTGCCAGCAGCCCGATAGCCGGGGGAGCTTACAATGAGCAGTTCTTC. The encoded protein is CASSPIAGGAYNEQFF.

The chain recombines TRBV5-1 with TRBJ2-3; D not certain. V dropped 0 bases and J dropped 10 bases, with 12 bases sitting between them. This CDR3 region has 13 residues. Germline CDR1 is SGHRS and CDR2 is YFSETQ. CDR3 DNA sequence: TGCGCCAGCAGCTTGGCTATCTCACCTTCGCAGTATTTT. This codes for CASSLAISPSQYF.

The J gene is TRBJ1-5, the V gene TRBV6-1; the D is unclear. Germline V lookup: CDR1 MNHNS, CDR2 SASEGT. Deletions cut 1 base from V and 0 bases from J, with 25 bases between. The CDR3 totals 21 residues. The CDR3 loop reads CASSEDLASGSQLYSNQPQHF. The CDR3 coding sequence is TGTGCCAGCAGTGAAGACCTGGCCAGCGGATCGCAGTTGTATAGCAATCAGCCCCAGCATTTT.

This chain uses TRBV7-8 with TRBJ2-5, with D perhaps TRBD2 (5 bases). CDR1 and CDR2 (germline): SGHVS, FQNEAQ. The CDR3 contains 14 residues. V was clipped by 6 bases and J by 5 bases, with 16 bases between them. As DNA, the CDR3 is TGTGCCAGCAGTCCCAAGAGGCGCGGGGAGACCCAGTACTTC. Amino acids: CASSPKRRGETQYF.